The text below deals with one T cell receptor (beta chain). Its antigen is still unknown. Germline CDR1 reads SGHTA; CDR2 reads FQGNSA. V lost 5 bases to trimming and J lost 4 bases; unmatched junction nucleotides: 6. The CDR3 is 14 residues long. The authors reverse transcribed all of the isolated RNA, so sequencing captured expressed TCRB transcripts. Profiling relied on immunoSEQ multiplex PCR, and the TCRdb table lists in-frame clones only, not all of them. The data contain about 110,000 clones, around 40% of them singletons. The data were obtained in a study of beta chain features in type 1 diabetes. Across the whole study: The number of sorted cells examined across all samples was approximately 100 million.

Every sorted population was more than 98% pure. Overall study findings and caveats: A potential influence of HLA type upon TCRB rearrangement remained unresolved herein. People with Type 1 diabetes carried modestly yet significantly shorter TCRB CDR3s in all four CD4+ subsets.

Material for sequencing was stem cell memory CD4+ T cells from blood. This chain uses TRBV7-2 with TRBJ1-1, with 8 positions matching TRBD1. The TCR was taken from a woman aged 18-30 years in good health. The CDR3 sequence is CASSPNRGGTEAFF. CDR3 nucleotide sequence: TGTGCCAGCAGCCCTAACAGGGGGGGCACTGAAGCTTTCTTT.